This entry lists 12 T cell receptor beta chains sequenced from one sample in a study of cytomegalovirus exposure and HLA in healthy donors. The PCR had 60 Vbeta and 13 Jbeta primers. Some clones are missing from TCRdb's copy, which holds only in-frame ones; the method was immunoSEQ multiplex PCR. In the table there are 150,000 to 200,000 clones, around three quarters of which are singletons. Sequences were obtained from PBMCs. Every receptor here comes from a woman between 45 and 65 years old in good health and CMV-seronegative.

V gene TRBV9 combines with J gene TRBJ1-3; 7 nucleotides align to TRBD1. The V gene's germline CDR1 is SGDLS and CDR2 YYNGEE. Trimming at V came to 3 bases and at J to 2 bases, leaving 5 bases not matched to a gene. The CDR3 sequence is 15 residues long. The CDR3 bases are TGTGCCAGCAGCGGACAGGGTAACACTGGAAACACCATATATTTT. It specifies CASSGQGNTGNTIYF.

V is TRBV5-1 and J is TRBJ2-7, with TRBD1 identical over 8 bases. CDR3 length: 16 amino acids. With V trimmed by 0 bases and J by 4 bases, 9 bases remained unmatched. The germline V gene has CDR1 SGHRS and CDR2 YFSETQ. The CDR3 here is CASSLASGGSTYEQYF. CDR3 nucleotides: TGCGCCAGCAGCTTGGCCTCAGGGGGCTCGACGTACGAGCAGTACTTC. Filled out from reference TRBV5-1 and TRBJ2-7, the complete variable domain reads KAGVTQTPRYLIKTRGQQVTLSCSPISGHRSVSWYQQTPGQGLQFLFEYFSETQRNKGNFPGRFSGRQFSNSRSEMNVSTLELGDSALYLCASSLASGGSTYEQYFGPGTRLTVT.

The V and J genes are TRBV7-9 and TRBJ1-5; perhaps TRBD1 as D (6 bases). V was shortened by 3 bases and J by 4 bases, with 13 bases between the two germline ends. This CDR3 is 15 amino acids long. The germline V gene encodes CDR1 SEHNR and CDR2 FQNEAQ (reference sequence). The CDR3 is CASSLETGSNQPQHF. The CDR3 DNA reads TGTGCCAGCAGCTTGGAGACAGGATCAAATCAGCCCCAGCATTTT.

CDR3 amino acids: CASRQDRQGIEAFF. In DNA form, the CDR3 reads TGTGCCAGCAGACAAGACCGTCAGGGGATTGAAGCTTTCTTT. The chain recombines TRBV6-5 with TRBJ1-1, with D tentatively TRBD1 (6 bases). Germline-derived CDR1 and CDR2 are MNHEY and SVGAGI. CDR3 length: 14 residues. Trimming shortened V by 6 bases and J by 7 bases, and 18 bases separated the two germline ends.

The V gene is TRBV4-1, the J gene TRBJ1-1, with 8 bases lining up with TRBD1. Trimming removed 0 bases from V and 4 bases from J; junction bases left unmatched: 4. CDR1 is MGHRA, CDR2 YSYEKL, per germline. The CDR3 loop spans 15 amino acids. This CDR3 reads CASSQERTGITEAFF. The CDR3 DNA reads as TGCGCCAGCAGCCAAGAGAGGACAGGGATCACTGAAGCTTTCTTT.

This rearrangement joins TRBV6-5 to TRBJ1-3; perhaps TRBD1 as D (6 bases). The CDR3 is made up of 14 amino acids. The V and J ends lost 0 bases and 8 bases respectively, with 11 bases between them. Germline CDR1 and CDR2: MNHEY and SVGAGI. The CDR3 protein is CASSYSGQSDTIYF. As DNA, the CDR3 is TGTGCCAGCAGTTACTCAGGACAGTCAGACACCATATATTTT.

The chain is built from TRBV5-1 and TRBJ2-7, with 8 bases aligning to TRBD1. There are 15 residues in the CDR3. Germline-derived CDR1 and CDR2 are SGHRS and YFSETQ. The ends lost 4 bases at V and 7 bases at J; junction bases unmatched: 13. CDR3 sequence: CASSPRTGSLGEQYF. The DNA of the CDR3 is TGCGCCAGCAGCCCTCGGACAGGGTCCCTGGGGGAGCAGTACTTC.

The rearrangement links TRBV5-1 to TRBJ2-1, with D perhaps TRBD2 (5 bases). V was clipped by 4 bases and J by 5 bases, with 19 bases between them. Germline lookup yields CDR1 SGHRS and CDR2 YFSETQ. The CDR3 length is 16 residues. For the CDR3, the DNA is TGCGCCAGCAGCCTGTTCGGGAACCAAGTTAACAATGAGCAGTTCTTC. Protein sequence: CASSLFGNQVNNEQFF.

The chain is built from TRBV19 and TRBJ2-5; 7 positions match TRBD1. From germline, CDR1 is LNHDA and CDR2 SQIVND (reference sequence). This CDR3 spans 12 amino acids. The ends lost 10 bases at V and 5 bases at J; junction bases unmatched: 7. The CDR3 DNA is TGTGCCACCGGGCGACAGGGTGAGACCCAGTACTTC. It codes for CATGRQGETQYF. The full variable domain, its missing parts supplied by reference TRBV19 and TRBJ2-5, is DGGITQSPKYLFRKEGQNVTLSCEQNLNHDAMYWYRQDPGQGLRLIYYSQIVNDFQKGDIAEGYSVSREKKESFPLTVTSAQKNPTAFYLCATGRQGETQYFGPGTRLLVL.

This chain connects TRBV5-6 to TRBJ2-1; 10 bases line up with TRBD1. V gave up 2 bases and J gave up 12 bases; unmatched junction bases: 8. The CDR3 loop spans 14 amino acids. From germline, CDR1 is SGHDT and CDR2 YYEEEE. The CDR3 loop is CASSLRTGGPGQFF. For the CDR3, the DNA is TGTGCCAGCAGCTTAAGGACAGGGGGTCCCGGGCAGTTCTTC.

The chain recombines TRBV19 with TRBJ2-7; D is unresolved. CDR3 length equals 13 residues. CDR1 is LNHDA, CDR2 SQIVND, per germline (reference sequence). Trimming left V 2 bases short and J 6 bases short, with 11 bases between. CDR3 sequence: CASSISDSGEQYF. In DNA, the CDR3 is TGTGCCAGTAGTATAAGTGATTCGGGCGAGCAGTACTTC.

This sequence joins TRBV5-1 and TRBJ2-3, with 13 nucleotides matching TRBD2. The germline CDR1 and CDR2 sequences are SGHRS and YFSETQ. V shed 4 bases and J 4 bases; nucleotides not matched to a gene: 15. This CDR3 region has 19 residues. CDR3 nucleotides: TGCGCCAGCAGCCCGGGACTAGCGGGGACCCCGAGAGGGGCAGATACGCAGTATTTT. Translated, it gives CASSPGLAGTPRGADTQYF. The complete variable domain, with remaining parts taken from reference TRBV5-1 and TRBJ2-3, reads KAGVTQTPRYLIKTRGQQVTLSCSPISGHRSVSWYQQTPGQGLQFLFEYFSETQRNKGNFPGRFSGRQFSNSRSEMNVSTLELGDSALYLCASSPGLAGTPRGADTQYFGPGTRLTVL.